This entry describes one T cell receptor (beta chain). The antigen is undetermined. The sample is drawn from a study of cytomegalovirus exposure and HLA in healthy donors. Germline-derived CDR1 and CDR2 are SGHTA and FQGTGA. J gave up 3 bases and V 1 base, and 13 bases lay outside the gene matches. This CDR3 has 20 amino acids. Study-level findings and limits: CMV serostatus alone was available as immune exposure information.

It was with 60 Vbeta and 13 Jbeta primers that the PCR ran. Profiled with immunoSEQ multiplex PCR; TCRdb holds only in-frame clones, not every one. The repertoire table contains 85,000 to 90,000 clones. Sequencing used PBMCs. V usage is TRBV7-3 and J usage is TRBJ2-2; 11 bases map to TRBD2. The TCR originated in a man aged 50 or older in good health and CMV-seropositive. DNA of the CDR3: TGTGCCAGCAGCTTAATAGGAGGGCTAGCGGGAGGAAAGGACACCGGGGAGCTGTTTTTT. Its translation: CASSLIGGLAGGKDTGELFF.